The 8 T cell receptor beta chains below all came from one sample that was sequenced in a study of human T cells and chemical hapten exposure. MiXCR was run by TCRdb on the RACE reads, yielding one entry per CDR3 protein. The table includes tens of thousands of distinct CDR3 sequences, more than 8% detected once. Time point given: patch test 3, about 24 weeks after DPC sensitization. Treatment in this sample: therapeutic diphenylcyclopropenone sensitization with weekly scalp DPC. Total RNA extraction was carried out from unfractionated whole blood. Sequenced here: whole blood, sampled in connection with sensitization to the hapten diphenylcyclopropenone (DPC). Receptors originate from a man aged 50-60 years with alopecia areata. Some clones in this sample may be carry-over from other donors' samples.

The rearrangement links TRBV11-2 to TRBJ2-5; D ambiguous. CDR1 and CDR2 from the germline V gene are SGHAT and FQNNGV. This CDR3 contains 15 residues. The ends were cut back, 1 base at V and 2 bases at J, with 11 bases in the middle. The CDR3: CASSLVPEQQETQYF. CDR3 nucleotides: TGTGCCAGCAGCTTAGTTCCAGAACAGCAAGAGACCCAGTACTTC. The full variable domain, completed using reference TRBV11-2 and TRBJ2-5, is EAGVAQSPRYKIIEKRQSVAFWCNPISGHATLYWYQQILGQGPKLLIQFQNNGVVDDSQLPKDRFSAERLKGVDSTLKIQPAKLEDSAVYLCASSLVPEQQETQYFGPGTRLLVL.

This clonotype has a count of ten or more. The V gene is TRBV7-7, the J gene TRBJ1-1; D is perhaps TRBD1 (6 bases). CDR1 and CDR2 from the germline V gene are SSHAT and FNYEAQ (reference sequence). This CDR3 region has 13 residues. Trimming stripped 5 bases from V and 7 bases from J, with 14 bases between. CDR3 sequence (DNA): TGTGCCAGCAGCCGGGACATGGGCTATGAAGCTTTCTTT. It yields the protein CASSRDMGYEAFF.

Many counts were recorded for this clonotype. V is TRBV5-1 and J is TRBJ1-1; D may be TRBD1 (6 bases). CDR3 length: 15 amino acids. Between the trimmed V and J ends, which lost 0 bases and 2 bases, there was a span of 11 bases. CDR1 SGHRS and CDR2 YFSETQ come from the germline V gene. Written as DNA, the CDR3 is TGCGCCAGCAGCTTGGTTCCAGGGACAAACACTGAAGCTTTCTTT. This encodes CASSLVPGTNTEAFF.

This clonotype appeared many times. The chain is built from TRBV20-1 and TRBJ2-1; TRBD2 matches 13 bases. V lost 3 bases and J lost 6; bases outside the gene matches: 8. This CDR3 contains 16 residues. CDR1 is DFQATT, CDR2 SNEGSKA, per germline (reference sequence). Written as DNA, the CDR3 is TGCAGTGCTAGTCCCTGGACTAGCGGGAGACTCAATGAGCAGTTCTTC. It encodes CSASPWTSGRLNEQFF.

The chain combines TRBV20-1 with TRBJ1-2, with 8 bases identical to TRBD1. This CDR3 has 12 residues. V shed 1 base, J shed 7 bases, and the junction held 2 bases outside the gene matches. Per the germline V gene, CDR1 is DFQATT and CDR2 is SNEGSKA (reference sequence). CDR3 residues: CSARAGGSGYTF. In nucleotides, the CDR3 is TGCAGTGCTAGAGCAGGGGGCTCTGGCTACACCTTC.

This clonotype has a count of ten or more. The rearrangement links TRBV28 to TRBJ2-3, with a tentative D call TRBD2 (5 bases). Between the trimmed V and J ends, which lost 2 bases and 4 bases, there was a span of 13 bases. The CDR3 runs to 15 residues. Germline V gene sequence: CDR1 MDHEN, CDR2 SYDVKM. The CDR3 region has the DNA TGTGCCAGCAGTTTAATATCGGGCGGGCCAGATACGCAGTATTTT. Translating gives CASSLISGGPDTQYF. Together with reference TRBV28 and TRBJ2-3, the CDR3 gives the full variable domain: DVKVTQSSRYLVKRTGEKVFLECVQDMDHENMFWYRQDPGLGLRLIYFSYDVKMKEKGDIPEGYSVSREKKERFSLILESASTNQTSMYLCASSLISGGPDTQYFGPGTRLTVL.

This clonotype was observed at least ten times. J is TRBJ2-1 and V is TRBV6-1, with 7 bases that match TRBD1. This CDR3 has 15 residues. V was clipped by 5 bases and J by 0 bases; unmatched bases: 4. The germline V gene encodes CDR1 MNHNS and CDR2 SASEGT. The CDR3 here is CASSLGTVSYNEQFF. CDR3 in DNA: TGTGCCAGCAGTCTTGGGACAGTCTCCTACAATGAGCAGTTCTTC.

The rearrangement uses TRBV18 and TRBJ1-4; 11 nucleotides match TRBD1. CDR3 length: 16 amino acids. J gave up 7 bases and V 6 bases, and 10 bases lay outside the gene matches. Germline V gives CDR1 KGHSH, CDR2 LQKENI. The CDR3 region is CASSPGQGVRLEKLFF. CDR3 coding DNA: TGTGCCAGCTCCCCGGGACAGGGGGTAAGGCTTGAAAAACTGTTTTTT.